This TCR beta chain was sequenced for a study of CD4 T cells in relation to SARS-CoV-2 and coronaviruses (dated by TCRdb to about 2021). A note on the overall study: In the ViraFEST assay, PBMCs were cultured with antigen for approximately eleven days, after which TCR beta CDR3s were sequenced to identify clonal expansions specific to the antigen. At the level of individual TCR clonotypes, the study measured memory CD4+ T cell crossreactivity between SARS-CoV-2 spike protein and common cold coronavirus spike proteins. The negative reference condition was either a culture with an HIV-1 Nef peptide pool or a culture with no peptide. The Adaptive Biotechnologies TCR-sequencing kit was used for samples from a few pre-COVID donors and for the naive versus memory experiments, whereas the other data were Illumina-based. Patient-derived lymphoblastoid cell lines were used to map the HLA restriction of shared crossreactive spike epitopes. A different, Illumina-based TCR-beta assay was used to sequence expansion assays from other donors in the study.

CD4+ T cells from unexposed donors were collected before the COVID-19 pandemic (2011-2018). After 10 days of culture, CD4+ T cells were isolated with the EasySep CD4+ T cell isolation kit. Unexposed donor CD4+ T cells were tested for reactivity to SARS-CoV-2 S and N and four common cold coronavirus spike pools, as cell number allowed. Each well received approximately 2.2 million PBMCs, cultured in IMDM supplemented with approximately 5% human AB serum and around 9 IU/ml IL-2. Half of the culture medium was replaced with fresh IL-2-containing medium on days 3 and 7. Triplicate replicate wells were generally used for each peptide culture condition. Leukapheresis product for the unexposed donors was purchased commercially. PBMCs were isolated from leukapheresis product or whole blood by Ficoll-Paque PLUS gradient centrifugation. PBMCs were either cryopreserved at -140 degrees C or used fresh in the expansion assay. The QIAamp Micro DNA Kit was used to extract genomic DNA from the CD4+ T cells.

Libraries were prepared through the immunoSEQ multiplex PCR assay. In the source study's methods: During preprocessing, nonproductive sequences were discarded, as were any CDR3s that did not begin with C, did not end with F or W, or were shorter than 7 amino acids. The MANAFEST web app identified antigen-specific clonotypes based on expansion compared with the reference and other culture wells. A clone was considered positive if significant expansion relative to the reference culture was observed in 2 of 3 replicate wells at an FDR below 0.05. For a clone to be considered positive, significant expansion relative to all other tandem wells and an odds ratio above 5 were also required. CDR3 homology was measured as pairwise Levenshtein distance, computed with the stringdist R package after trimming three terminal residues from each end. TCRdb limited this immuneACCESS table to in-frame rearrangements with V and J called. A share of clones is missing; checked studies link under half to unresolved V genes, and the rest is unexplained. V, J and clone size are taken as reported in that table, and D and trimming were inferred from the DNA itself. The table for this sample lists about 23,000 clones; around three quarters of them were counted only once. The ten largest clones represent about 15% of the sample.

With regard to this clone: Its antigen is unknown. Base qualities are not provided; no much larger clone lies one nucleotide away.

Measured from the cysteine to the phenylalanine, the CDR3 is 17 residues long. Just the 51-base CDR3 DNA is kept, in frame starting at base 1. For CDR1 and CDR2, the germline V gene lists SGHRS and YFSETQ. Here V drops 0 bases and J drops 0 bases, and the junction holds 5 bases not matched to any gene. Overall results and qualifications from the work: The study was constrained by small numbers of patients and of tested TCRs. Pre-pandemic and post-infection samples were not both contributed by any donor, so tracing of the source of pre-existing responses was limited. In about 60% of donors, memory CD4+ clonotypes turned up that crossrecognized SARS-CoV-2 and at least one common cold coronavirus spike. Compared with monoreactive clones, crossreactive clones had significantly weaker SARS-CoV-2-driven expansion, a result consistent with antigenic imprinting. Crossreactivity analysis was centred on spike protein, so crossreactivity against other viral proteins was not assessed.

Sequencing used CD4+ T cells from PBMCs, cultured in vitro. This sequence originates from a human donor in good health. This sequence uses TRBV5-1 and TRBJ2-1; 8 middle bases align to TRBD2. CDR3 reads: CASSLASTSGSYNEQFF. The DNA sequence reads TGCGCCAGCAGCTTGGCCTCAACTAGCGGCTCCTACAATGAGCAGTTCTTC.